This passage covers 9 T cell receptor beta chains from one sample sequenced in a study of OX40 agonist ivuxolimab in advanced cancers. Profiled with immunoSEQ multiplex PCR; TCRdb holds only in-frame clones, not every one. This sample has about 64,000 clones; about 88% occur once, and the top ten carry 0.67%. The specimen comprised CD4+ or CD8+ T cells sorted from blood, sampled in a trial of the OX40 agonist ivuxolimab. Receptor source: an adult with an advanced solid tumor such as melanoma, head and neck, liver or kidney cancer.

V and J are TRBV28 and TRBJ1-5; unclear D gene. V was pared by 8 bases and J by 7 bases, with 12 bases between. This CDR3 has 12 amino acids. CDR1 is MDHEN, CDR2 SYDVKM, per germline. The CDR3 coding sequence is TGTGCCAGCCTCCGGGGAGGCCAGCCCCAGCATTTT. It encodes CASLRGGQPQHF.

This rearrangement joins TRBV5-1 to TRBJ1-1; D uncertain. Trimming shortened V by 1 base and J by 1 base, and 11 bases separated the two germline ends. This CDR3 comprises 15 residues. Germline CDR1 is SGHRS and CDR2 is YFSETQ. The CDR3 is CASSLSWRANTEAFF. Written as DNA, the CDR3 is TGCGCCAGCAGCTTGAGTTGGCGTGCGAACACTGAAGCTTTCTTT. The full variable domain, in which reference TRBV5-1 and TRBJ1-1 provide the parts outside the CDR3, is KAGVTQTPRYLIKTRGQQVTLSCSPISGHRSVSWYQQTPGQGLQFLFEYFSETQRNKGNFPGRFSGRQFSNSRSEMNVSTLELGDSALYLCASSLSWRANTEAFFGQGTRLTVV.

The chain links TRBV5-1 to TRBJ2-6; TRBD1 matches at 7 bases. V gave up 4 bases and J gave up 0 bases; unmatched junction bases: 7. The CDR3 extends over 17 amino acids. Germline V gene data show CDR1 as SGHRS and CDR2 as YFSETQ. The CDR3, as DNA: TGCGCCAGCAGCCTCCGGGACAGTTTCTCTGGGGCCAACGTCCTGACTTTC. Its protein is CASSLRDSFSGANVLTF.

The V and J genes are TRBV5-1 and TRBJ1-6; D is uncertain. The CDR3 is 15 residues long. The germline V gene encodes CDR1 SGHRS and CDR2 YFSETQ. V shed 0 bases and J shed 6 bases, with 10 bases lying between them. This chain's CDR3 is CASSLGSVINSPLHF. The CDR3 DNA is TGCGCCAGCAGCTTGGGATCTGTTATTAATTCACCCCTCCACTTT.

The chain uses TRBV19 and TRBJ2-7; D might be TRBD1 or TRBD2, each matching 5 bases. CDR1 is LNHDA and CDR2 is SQIVND in the germline V gene (reference sequence). This CDR3 contains 14 residues. Trimming removed 3 bases at V and 0 bases at J, with 9 bases between. The CDR3 DNA reads as TGTGCCAGTAGTATCAGGGACCTCTCCTACGAGCAGTACTTC. As protein: CASSIRDLSYEQYF.

The chain has TRBV19 and TRBJ2-1; 12 bases agree with TRBD1. The CDR3 has 15 amino acids. J was trimmed by 9 bases and V by 6 bases; bases with no gene match: 9. In germline, CDR1 is LNHDA, CDR2 SQIVND (reference sequence). The CDR3 here is CASSMGQGAQSEQFF. The CDR3 nucleotides are TGTGCCAGTAGCATGGGACAGGGGGCGCAGAGTGAGCAGTTCTTC.

The rearrangement joins TRBV7-2 to TRBJ1-1; a possible D gene is TRBD1 (5 bases). Germline V lookup: CDR1 SGHTA, CDR2 FQGNSA. Trimming removed 5 bases at V and 0 bases at J, with 10 bases between. This CDR3 spans 14 amino acids. DNA for the CDR3: TGTGCCAGCAGCCACAGGACCGTGAACACTGAAGCTTTCTTT. Its protein product is CASSHRTVNTEAFF.

This clone was seen once. The rearrangement uses TRBV6-1 and TRBJ2-3, with D possibly being TRBD2 (6 bases). With 8 bases removed from V and 2 bases from J, the gap between germline ends came to 14 bases. Per germline, CDR1 MNHNS and CDR2 SASEGT. The CDR3 is 14 residues long. Written as DNA, the CDR3 is TGTGCCAGCTTAAGACTAGAGCACACAGATACGCAGTATTTT. Protein sequence: CASLRLEHTDTQYF.

The V and J genes are TRBV7-3 and TRBJ1-3; 7 bases match TRBD1. The CDR3 has 15 residues. Trimming cost V 1 base and J 4 bases; bases outside gene matches: 4. Germline CDR1 reads SGHTA; CDR2 reads FQGTGA. CDR3 residues: CASSLSAGGGNTIYF. CDR3 coding DNA: TGTGCCAGCAGCTTAAGCGCAGGGGGAGGAAACACCATATATTTT.